The 20 T cell receptor beta chains below come from one sample, sequenced in a study of T cell clonotyping in hematopoietic cell transplantation. Here immunoSEQ multiplex PCR was the method, and the copy in TCRdb shows in-frame clones only, minus some. The sample includes about 19,000 clones, approximately 80% of them seen just once. The sequencing sample was made of peripheral blood mononuclear cells. The receptors come from a man aged 60 to 69 in good health. Some clones in this sample may be carry-over from other donors' samples.

The chain couples TRBV7-8 to TRBJ2-4, with 9 bases identical to TRBD1. This CDR3 region has 13 residues. Germline assignment: CDR1 SGHVS and CDR2 FQNEAQ. The V and J ends lost 6 bases and 5 bases, in that order; junction bases with no gene match: 2. This CDR3 reads CASSRDRENIQYF. Here the CDR3 DNA reads TGTGCCAGCAGTCGGGACAGGGAAAACATTCAGTACTTC.

This clone has a handful of counts. The V call is TRBV6-4, the J call TRBJ1-2, with D possibly matching TRBD1 (5 bases). V was pared by 2 bases and J by 4 bases, with 8 bases between. The CDR3 is 13 amino acids. CDR1 is MRHNA, CDR2 SNTAGT, per germline. This CDR3 reads CASSDGTGYGYTF. For the CDR3, the DNA is TGTGCCAGCAGTGACGGAACAGGCTATGGCTACACCTTC.

A note on this clone: Relative to the germline gene, one junction end is altered; a read error may explain this. The V call is TRBV7-7, the J call TRBJ2-2; 7 bases fit TRBD2. The CDR3 totals 13 residues. CDR1 is SSHAT, CDR2 FNYEAQ, per germline (reference sequence). CDR3 sequence reads: CASSPREAGELFF. The CDR3, as DNA: TGTGCTAGCAGCCCCCGGGAGGCCGGGGAGCTGTTTTTT.

This chain joins TRBV9 and TRBJ2-5; D unresolved. The CDR3 has 12 amino acids. V lost 0 bases and J 5 bases, leaving 5 bases between the germline ends. Germline V gene lookup returns CDR1 SGDLS and CDR2 YYNGEE. The CDR3: CASSVEMETQYF. The CDR3 bases are TGTGCCAGCAGCGTAGAGATGGAGACCCAGTACTTC.

The genes are TRBV30 and TRBJ2-2; 10 nucleotides align to TRBD1. CDR1 and CDR2 from the germline V gene are GTSNPN and SVGIG (reference sequence). This CDR3 comprises 15 residues. V gave up 4 bases and J gave up 4 bases; unmatched junction bases: 6. The CDR3 bases are TGTGCCTGGACCGACAGGGGGCTGGGCACCGGGGAGCTGTTTTTT. Protein product: CAWTDRGLGTGELFF.

CDR3: CSVEAERGAQYF. CDR3 DNA sequence: TGCAGCGTTGAAGCAGAGAGGGGGGCCCAGTACTTC. This chain links TRBV29-1 with TRBJ2-5; D may be TRBD1 or TRBD2 (6 bases each). Looked up from germline, CDR1 is SQVTM and CDR2 is ANQGSEA. Trimming left V 1 base short and J 9 bases short, with 12 bases between. CDR3 size: 12 residues. Together with reference TRBV29-1 and TRBJ2-5, the CDR3 gives the full variable domain: SAVISQKPSRDICQRGTSLTIQCQVDSQVTMMFWYRQQPGQSLTLIATANQGSEATYESGFVIDKFPISRPNLTFSTLTVSNMSPEDSSIYLCSVEAERGAQYFGPGTRLLVL.

The CDR3, as DNA: TGTGCCAGCAGCCCTACCGGGACGGGAAACACCATATATTTT. Protein: CASSPTGTGNTIYF. The rearrangement joins TRBV9 to TRBJ1-3; D possibly corresponds to TRBD1 (5 bases). The CDR3 consists of 14 residues. Germline lookup yields CDR1 SGDLS and CDR2 YYNGEE. V lost 4 bases and J 4 bases, leaving 12 bases between the germline ends.

On this clone: A read error may produce the germline difference seen at one junction end. The chain recombines TRBV20-1 with TRBJ1-2; D ambiguous. CDR3 length: 9 amino acids. In germline, CDR1 is DFQATT, CDR2 SNEGSKA (reference sequence). CDR3 in DNA: TGCAGTGCGAAGAATGGCCACACCTTC. Its translation is CSAKNGHTF.

The V and J genes are TRBV5-1 and TRBJ2-7, with D perhaps TRBD1 (6 bases). This CDR3 spans 15 amino acids. CDR1 and CDR2 from the germline V gene are SGHRS and YFSETQ. Trimming pared 2 bases from V and 3 bases from J, leaving 15 bases between. The CDR3 region has the DNA TGCGCCAGCAGCTTCTCCCCTGGGGGCGTCTACGAGCAGTACTTC. This codes for CASSFSPGGVYEQYF.

For this clone: The junction and the germline gene differ at one end; a read error may be behind it. The rearrangement links TRBV30 to TRBJ2-7, with 7 bases fitting TRBD2. This CDR3 is 15 amino acids long. The germline V gene encodes CDR1 GTSNPN and CDR2 SVGIG (reference sequence). In DNA, the CDR3 is TGTGCCTGGAGTCCCAAGACTAGCCTAACCTACGAGCTGTACTTC. Amino acids: CAWSPKTSLTYELYF.

This chain connects TRBV4-2 to TRBJ1-3; D uncertain. The CDR3 extends over 14 amino acids. The V end was cut by 0 bases, the J end by 4 bases, with 7 bases between. The germline V gene has CDR1 LGHNA and CDR2 YNFKEQ. In DNA, the CDR3 is TGTGCCAGCAGCCAAGATCGAGGGGGAAACACCATATATTTT. Translated: CASSQDRGGNTIYF.

This chain uses TRBV7-9 with TRBJ1-2, with a tentative D call TRBD1 (6 bases). Germline V gene sequence: CDR1 SEHNR, CDR2 FQNEAQ (reference sequence). Trimming pared 5 bases from V and 0 bases from J, leaving 13 bases between. The CDR3 spans 15 residues. The CDR3 bases are TGTGCCAGCAGCCGGACAGTCGGTACTAACTATGGCTACACCTTC. Translating it yields CASSRTVGTNYGYTF.

The V gene is TRBV6-1, the J gene TRBJ1-2; D remains unclear. V was clipped by 3 bases and J by 0 bases, with 8 bases between them. The germline V gene has CDR1 MNHNS and CDR2 SASEGT. The CDR3 consists of 14 residues. As DNA, the CDR3 is TGTGCCAGCAGTGAGGGCCCGGCTAACTATGGCTACACCTTC. This codes for CASSEGPANYGYTF.

The chain joins TRBV28 to TRBJ2-3; 12 nucleotides match TRBD1. V lost 2 bases to trimming and J lost 2 bases; unmatched junction nucleotides: 8. CDR1 is MDHEN, CDR2 SYDVKM, per germline. This CDR3 spans 18 amino acids. Written as DNA, the CDR3 is TGTGCCAGCAGTTTAGGGACAGGGGGCATAGCACACACAGATACGCAGTATTTT. Amino acid sequence: CASSLGTGGIAHTDTQYF.

V and J are TRBV11-3 and TRBJ2-5, with D possibly TRBD1 on 6 matching bases. The germline V gene encodes CDR1 SGHNT and CDR2 YENEEA. The V end lost 5 bases, the J end lost 0 bases, and 10 bases lay between the germline ends. The CDR3 runs 14 residues. The CDR3 DNA reads as TGTGCCAGCAGCGGGGGCCAGTACCAAGAGACCCAGTACTTC. Its translation is CASSGGQYQETQYF.

The chain combines TRBV5-5 with TRBJ2-2; D is possibly TRBD2 (6 bases). V lost 3 bases to trimming and J lost 6 bases, with 9 bases between them. The CDR3 is made up of 13 amino acids. CDR1 and CDR2 from the germline V gene are SGHKS and YYEKEE (reference sequence). In DNA form, the CDR3 reads TGTGCCAGCAGCTGGGGACTTTCCGGGGAGCTGTTTTTT. Encoded protein: CASSWGLSGELFF.

This CDR3 reads CASSSYVWEGSGANVLTF. The CDR3 DNA reads TGTGCCAGCAGTTCTTACGTCTGGGAGGGTTCTGGGGCCAACGTCCTGACTTTC. This chain links TRBV13 with TRBJ2-6; 7 positions match TRBD2. With 6 bases clipped from V and 1 base from J, the junction kept 12 bases outside the gene matches. The CDR3 is 18 residues long. The germline gives CDR1 PRHDT, CDR2 FYEKMQ (reference sequence).

This chain uses TRBV30 with TRBJ2-7; D not certain. Germline V gene sequence: CDR1 GTSNPN, CDR2 SVGIG (reference sequence). With 1 base removed from V and 9 bases from J, the gap between germline ends came to 16 bases. The CDR3 contains 13 residues. CDR3 residues: CAWSGYNGRGQYF. The CDR3 coding sequence is TGTGCCTGGAGTGGATATAACGGACGTGGGCAGTACTTC. Variable domain in full (rest from reference TRBV30 and TRBJ2-7): SQTIHQWPATLVQPVGSPLSLECTVEGTSNPNLYWYRQAAGRGLQLLFYSVGIGQISSEVPQNLSASRPQDRQFILSSKKLLLSDSGFYLCAWSGYNGRGQYFGPGTRLTVT.

The rearrangement joins TRBV6-5 to TRBJ1-2; maybe TRBD1 (6 bases). Trimming shortened V by 2 bases and J by 7 bases, and 11 bases separated the two germline ends. The CDR3 is made up of 13 amino acids. Germline V gene sequence: CDR1 MNHEY, CDR2 SVGAGI. For the CDR3, the DNA is TGTGCCAGCAGTTACAGCAGGGGCTCTGGCTACACCTTC. Translation: CASSYSRGSGYTF.

The rearrangement uses TRBV28 and TRBJ1-2; D unclear. Trimming took off 5 bases at V and 0 bases at J, with 16 bases between the two ends. Germline-derived CDR1 and CDR2 are MDHEN and SYDVKM. This CDR3 has 16 amino acids. DNA for the CDR3: TGTGCCAGCAGTCCGGATTCGGGCAGACCTAACTATGGCTACACCTTC. Translated: CASSPDSGRPNYGYTF.